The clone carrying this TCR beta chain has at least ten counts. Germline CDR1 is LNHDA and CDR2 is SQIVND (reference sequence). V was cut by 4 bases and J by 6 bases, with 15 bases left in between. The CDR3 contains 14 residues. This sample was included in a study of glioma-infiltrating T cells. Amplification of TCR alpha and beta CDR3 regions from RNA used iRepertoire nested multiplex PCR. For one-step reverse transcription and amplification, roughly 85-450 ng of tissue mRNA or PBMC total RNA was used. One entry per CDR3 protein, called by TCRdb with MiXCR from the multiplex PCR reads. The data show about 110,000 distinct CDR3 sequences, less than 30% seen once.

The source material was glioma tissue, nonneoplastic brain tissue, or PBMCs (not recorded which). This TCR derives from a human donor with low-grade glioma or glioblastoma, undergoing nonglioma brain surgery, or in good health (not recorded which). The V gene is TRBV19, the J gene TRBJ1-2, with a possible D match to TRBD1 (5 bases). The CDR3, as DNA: TGTGCCAGTAGTACCGCGGGGCCAGGGAATGGCTACACCTTC. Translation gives CASSTAGPGNGYTF.